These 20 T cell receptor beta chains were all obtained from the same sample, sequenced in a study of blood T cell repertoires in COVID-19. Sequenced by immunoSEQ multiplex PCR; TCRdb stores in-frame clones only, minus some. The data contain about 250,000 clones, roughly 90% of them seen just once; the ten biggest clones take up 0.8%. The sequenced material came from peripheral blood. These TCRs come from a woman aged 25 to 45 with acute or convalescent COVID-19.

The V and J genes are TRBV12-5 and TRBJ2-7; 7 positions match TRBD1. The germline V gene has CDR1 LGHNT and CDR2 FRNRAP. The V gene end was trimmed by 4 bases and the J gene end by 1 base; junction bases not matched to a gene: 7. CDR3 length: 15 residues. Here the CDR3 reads CASGSSGTVSYEQYF. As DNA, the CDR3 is TGTGCTAGTGGTTCATCCGGGACAGTATCCTACGAGCAGTACTTC.

CDR3 sequence (DNA): TGTGCCAGCAGCCCCGACCCCCAGGGGGTCACTGAAGCTTTCTTT. It yields the protein CASSPDPQGVTEAFF. The V and J genes are TRBV9 and TRBJ1-1; 7 nucleotides align to TRBD1. The CDR3 loop spans 15 amino acids. The junction had 10 bases not matched to a gene; V was cut back by 4 bases and J by 4 bases. CDR1 SGDLS and CDR2 YYNGEE come from the germline V gene.

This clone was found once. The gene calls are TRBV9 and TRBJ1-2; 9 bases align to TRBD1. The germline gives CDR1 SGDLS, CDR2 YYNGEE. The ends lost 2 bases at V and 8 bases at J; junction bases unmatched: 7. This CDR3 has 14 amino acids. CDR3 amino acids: CASSVDRGVDGYTF. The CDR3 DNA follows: TGTGCCAGCAGCGTGGACAGGGGTGTAGACGGCTACACCTTC.

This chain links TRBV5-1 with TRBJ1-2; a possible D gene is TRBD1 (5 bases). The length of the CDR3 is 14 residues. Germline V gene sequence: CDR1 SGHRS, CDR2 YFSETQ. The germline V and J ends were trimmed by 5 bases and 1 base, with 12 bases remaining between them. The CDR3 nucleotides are TGCGCCAGCAGATCTTACAGGTTTAACTATGGCTACACCTTC. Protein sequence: CASRSYRFNYGYTF.

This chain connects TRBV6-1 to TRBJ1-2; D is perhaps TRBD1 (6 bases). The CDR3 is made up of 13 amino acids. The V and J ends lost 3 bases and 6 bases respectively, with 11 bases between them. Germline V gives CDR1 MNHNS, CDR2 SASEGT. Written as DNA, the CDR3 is TGTGCCAGCAGTGATTGGACAGCAAATGGCTACACCTTC. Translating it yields CASSDWTANGYTF.

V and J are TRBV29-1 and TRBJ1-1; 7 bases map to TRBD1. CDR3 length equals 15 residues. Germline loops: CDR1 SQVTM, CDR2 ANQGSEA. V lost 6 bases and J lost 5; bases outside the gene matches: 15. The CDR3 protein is CSVIPGQWRATEAFF. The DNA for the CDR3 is TGCAGCGTAATCCCGGGACAGTGGAGAGCAACTGAAGCTTTCTTT.

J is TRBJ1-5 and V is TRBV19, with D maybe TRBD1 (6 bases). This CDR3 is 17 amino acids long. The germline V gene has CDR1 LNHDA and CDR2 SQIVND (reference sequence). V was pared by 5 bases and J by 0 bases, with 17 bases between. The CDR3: CASSEAGGAYSNQPQHF. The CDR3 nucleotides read TGTGCCAGTAGTGAGGCGGGGGGGGCTTATAGCAATCAGCCCCAGCATTTT.

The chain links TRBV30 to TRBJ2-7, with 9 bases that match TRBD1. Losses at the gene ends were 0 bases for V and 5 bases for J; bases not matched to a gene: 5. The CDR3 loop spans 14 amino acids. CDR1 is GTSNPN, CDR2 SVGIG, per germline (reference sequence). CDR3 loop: CAWSVWTGVDEQYF. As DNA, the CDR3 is TGTGCCTGGAGTGTTTGGACAGGGGTTGACGAGCAGTACTTC.

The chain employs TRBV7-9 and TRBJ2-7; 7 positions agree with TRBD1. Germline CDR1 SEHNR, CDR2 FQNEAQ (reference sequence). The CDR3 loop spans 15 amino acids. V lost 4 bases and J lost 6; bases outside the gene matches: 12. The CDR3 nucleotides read TGTGCCAGCAGCTCGGGACAGCGCGTGGGGGCCGAGCAGTACTTC. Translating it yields CASSSGQRVGAEQYF.

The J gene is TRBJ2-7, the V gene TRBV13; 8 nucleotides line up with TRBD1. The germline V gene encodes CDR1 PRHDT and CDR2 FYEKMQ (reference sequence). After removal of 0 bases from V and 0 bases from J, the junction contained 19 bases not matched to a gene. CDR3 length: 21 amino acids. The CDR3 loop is CASSLGVGTPKEGQVSYEQYF. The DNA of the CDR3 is TGTGCCAGCAGCTTAGGGGTAGGCACTCCCAAGGAGGGACAGGTCTCCTACGAGCAGTACTTC.

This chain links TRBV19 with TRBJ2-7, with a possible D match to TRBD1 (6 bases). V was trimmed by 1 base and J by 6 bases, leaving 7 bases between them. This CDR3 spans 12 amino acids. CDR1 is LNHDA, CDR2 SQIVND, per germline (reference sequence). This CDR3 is CASSIGGGEQYF. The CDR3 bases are TGTGCCAGTAGTATAGGAGGGGGCGAGCAGTACTTC.

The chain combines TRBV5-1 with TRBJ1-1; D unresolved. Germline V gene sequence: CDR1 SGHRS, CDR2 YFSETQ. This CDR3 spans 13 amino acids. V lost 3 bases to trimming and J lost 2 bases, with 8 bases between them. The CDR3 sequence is CASSSDTNTEAFF. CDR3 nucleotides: TGCGCCAGCAGCTCCGACACTAACACTGAAGCTTTCTTT.

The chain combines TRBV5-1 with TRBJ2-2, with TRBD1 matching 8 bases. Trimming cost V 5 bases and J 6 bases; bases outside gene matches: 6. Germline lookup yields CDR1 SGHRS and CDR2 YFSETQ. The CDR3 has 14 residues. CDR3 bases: TGCGCCAGCAGACCCGGGACAGGACCCGGGGAGCTGTTTTTT. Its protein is CASRPGTGPGELFF.

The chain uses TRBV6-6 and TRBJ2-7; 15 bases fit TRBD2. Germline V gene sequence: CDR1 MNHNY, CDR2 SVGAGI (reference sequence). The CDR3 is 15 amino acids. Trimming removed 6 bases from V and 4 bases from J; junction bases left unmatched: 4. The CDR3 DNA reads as TGTGCCAGCAGCTCCGGGACTAGCGGGAGGTACGAGCAGTACTTC. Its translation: CASSSGTSGRYEQYF.

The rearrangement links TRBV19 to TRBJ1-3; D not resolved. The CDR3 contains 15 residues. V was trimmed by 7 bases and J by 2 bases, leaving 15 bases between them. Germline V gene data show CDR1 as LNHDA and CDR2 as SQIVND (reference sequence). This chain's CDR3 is CASTEAKAAGNTIYF. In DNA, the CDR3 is TGTGCCAGTACCGAGGCCAAAGCGGCTGGAAACACCATATATTTT. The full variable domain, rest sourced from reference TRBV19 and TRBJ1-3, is DGGITQSPKYLFRKEGQNVTLSCEQNLNHDAMYWYRQDPGQGLRLIYYSQIVNDFQKGDIAEGYSVSREKKESFPLTVTSAQKNPTAFYLCASTEAKAAGNTIYFGEGSWLTVV.

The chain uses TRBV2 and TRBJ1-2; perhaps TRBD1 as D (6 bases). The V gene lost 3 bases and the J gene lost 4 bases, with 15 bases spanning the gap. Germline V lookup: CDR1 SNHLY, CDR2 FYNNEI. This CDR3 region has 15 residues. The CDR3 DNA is TGTGCCAGCAGTGACGTAGGTCAGGGGAGCTATGGCTACACCTTC. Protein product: CASSDVGQGSYGYTF.

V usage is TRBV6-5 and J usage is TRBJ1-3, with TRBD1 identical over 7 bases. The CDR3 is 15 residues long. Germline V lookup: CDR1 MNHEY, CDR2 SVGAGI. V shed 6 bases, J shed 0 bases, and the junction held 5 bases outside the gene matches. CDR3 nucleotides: TGTGCCAGCAGGAGGGGACAGAGCTCTGGAAACACCATATATTTT. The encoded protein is CASRRGQSSGNTIYF.

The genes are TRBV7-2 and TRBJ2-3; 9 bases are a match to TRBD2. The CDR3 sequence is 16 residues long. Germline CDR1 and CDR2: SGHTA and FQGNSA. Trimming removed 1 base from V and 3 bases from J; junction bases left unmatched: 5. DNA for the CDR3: TGTGCCAGCAGCTTAGGTGGCGGGAGGGTGACAGATACGCAGTATTTT. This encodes CASSLGGGRVTDTQYF.

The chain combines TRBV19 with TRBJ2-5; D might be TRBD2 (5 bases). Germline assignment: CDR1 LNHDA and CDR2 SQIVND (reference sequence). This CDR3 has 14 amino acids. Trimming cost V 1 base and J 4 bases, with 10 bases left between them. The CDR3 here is CASSIGLSGETQYF. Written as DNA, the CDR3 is TGTGCCAGTAGTATAGGACTATCGGGAGAGACCCAGTACTTC.

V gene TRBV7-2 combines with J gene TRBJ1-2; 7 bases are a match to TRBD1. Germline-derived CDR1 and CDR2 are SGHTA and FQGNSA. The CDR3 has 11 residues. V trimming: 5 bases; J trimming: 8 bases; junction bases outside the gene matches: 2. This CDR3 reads CASSLRGGYTF. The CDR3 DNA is TGTGCCAGCAGCCTCAGGGGGGGCTACACCTTC.